These 7 T cell receptor beta chains were all obtained from the same sample, sequenced in a study of T cell responses to AZD1222 COVID-19 vaccine. Sequencing was performed with immunoSEQ multiplex PCR; in TCRdb, only in-frame clones are kept and a portion is missing. The table lists 80,000 or so clones, 75% to 95% of them singletons. Sample: peripheral blood, taken on day 0 of MenACWY control vaccination. The receptor source for this set is an adult in good health.

This chain joins TRBV6-5 and TRBJ1-2, with D perhaps TRBD1 (5 bases). V lost 11 bases and J lost 5, with 12 bases in between. The CDR3 is 11 residues long. In germline, CDR1 is MNHEY, CDR2 SVGAGI. The CDR3 sequence is CASTGGYGYTF. Here the CDR3 DNA reads TGTGCCTCCACCGGGGGATATGGCTACACCTTC.

This chain uses TRBV30 with TRBJ1-1, with D uncertain. CDR1 and CDR2 (germline): GTSNPN, SVGIG (reference sequence). V lost 3 bases to trimming and J lost 3 bases, with 14 bases between them. The CDR3 runs 14 residues. The CDR3 spells CAWSDTSRDTEAFF. CDR3 DNA sequence: TGTGCCTGGAGCGATACGAGCCGAGACACTGAAGCTTTCTTT.

This chain joins TRBV29-1 and TRBJ2-7, with D possibly TRBD2 on 5 matching bases. V was shortened by 5 bases and J by 1 base, with 12 bases between the two germline ends. The CDR3 has 13 residues. CDR1 and CDR2 from the germline V gene are SQVTM and ANQGSEA. CDR3 region: CSVRYPGSYEQYF. CDR3 DNA: TGCAGCGTTAGATACCCGGGATCCTACGAGCAGTACTTC.

The genes are TRBV28 and TRBJ1-5; D is possibly TRBD1 (5 bases). This CDR3 region has 14 residues. The germline CDR1 and CDR2 sequences are MDHEN and SYDVKM. Trimming removed 4 bases at V and 7 bases at J, with 14 bases between. CDR3 region: CASSSEVGEQPQHF. CDR3 bases: TGTGCCAGCAGTTCAGAGGTGGGGGAACAGCCCCAGCATTTT.

The rearrangement joins TRBV11-2 to TRBJ2-1; D gene ambiguous. The CDR3 spans 14 residues. CDR1 is SGHAT and CDR2 is FQNNGV in the germline V gene. Trimming pared 1 base from V and 8 bases from J, leaving 12 bases between. CDR3 sequence (DNA): TGTGCCAGCAGCTTAGGCCAAAGTATCGATGAGCAGTTCTTC. Its protein is CASSLGQSIDEQFF.

The chain is built from TRBV15 and TRBJ2-2; 10 bases are a match to TRBD1. The CDR3 is 16 residues long. From germline, CDR1 is LNHNV and CDR2 YYDKDF (reference sequence). Trimming removed 1 base from V and 6 bases from J; junction bases left unmatched: 5. Here the CDR3 DNA reads TGTGCCACCAGCAGAGTAGGGACAGGGGTCGCCGGGGAGCTGTTTTTT. Encoded protein: CATSRVGTGVAGELFF.

The V call is TRBV20-1, the J call TRBJ1-3; no firm D call. Trimming stripped 0 bases from V and 7 bases from J, with 4 bases between. Germline V gene sequence: CDR1 DFQATT, CDR2 SNEGSKA (reference sequence). The CDR3 totals 11 residues. The CDR3 region is CSARDANTIYF. DNA of the CDR3: TGCAGTGCTAGAGATGCGAACACCATATATTTT.